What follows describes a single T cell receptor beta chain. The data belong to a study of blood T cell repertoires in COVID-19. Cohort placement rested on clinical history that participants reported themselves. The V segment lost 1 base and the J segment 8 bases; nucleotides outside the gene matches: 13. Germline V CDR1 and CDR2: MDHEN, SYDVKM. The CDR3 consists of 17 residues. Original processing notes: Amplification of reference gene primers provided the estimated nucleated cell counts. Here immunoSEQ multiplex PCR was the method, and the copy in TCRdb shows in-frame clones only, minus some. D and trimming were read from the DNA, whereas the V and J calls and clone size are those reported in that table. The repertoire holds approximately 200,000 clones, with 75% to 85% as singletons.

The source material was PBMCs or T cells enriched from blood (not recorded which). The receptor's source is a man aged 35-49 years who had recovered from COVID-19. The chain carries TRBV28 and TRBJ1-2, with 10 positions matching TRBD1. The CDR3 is CASSLYTLTGGERGYTF. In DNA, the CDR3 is TGTGCCAGCAGTTTATATACCCTGACAGGGGGCGAACGGGGCTACACCTTC.